This T cell receptor (beta chain) came from a study of T cell responses to AZD1222 COVID-19 vaccine. V was shortened by 0 bases and J by 2 bases, with 6 bases between the two germline ends. This CDR3 contains 13 residues. Germline lookup yields CDR1 GTSNPN and CDR2 SVGIG (reference sequence). Measured with immunoSEQ multiplex PCR; TCRdb has only the in-frame clones, and not every one. The table lists some 140,000 clones, around 89% of them singletons, with 9.5% in the top ten. The TCR originated in an adult who received the AZD1222 COVID-19 vaccine. Sequenced here: peripheral blood, sampled 28 days after the second AZD1222 dose. The gene calls are TRBV30 and TRBJ2-3; no clear D gene. The CDR3 protein is CAWSVLVTDTQYF. DNA for the CDR3: TGTGCCTGGAGTGTACTGGTCACAGATACGCAGTATTTT. Based on the CDR3 plus reference TRBV30 and TRBJ2-3, the full variable domain is SQTIHQWPATLVQPVGSPLSLECTVEGTSNPNLYWYRQAAGRGLQLLFYSVGIGQISSEVPQNLSASRPQDRQFILSSKKLLLSDSGFYLCAWSVLVTDTQYFGPGTRLTVL.